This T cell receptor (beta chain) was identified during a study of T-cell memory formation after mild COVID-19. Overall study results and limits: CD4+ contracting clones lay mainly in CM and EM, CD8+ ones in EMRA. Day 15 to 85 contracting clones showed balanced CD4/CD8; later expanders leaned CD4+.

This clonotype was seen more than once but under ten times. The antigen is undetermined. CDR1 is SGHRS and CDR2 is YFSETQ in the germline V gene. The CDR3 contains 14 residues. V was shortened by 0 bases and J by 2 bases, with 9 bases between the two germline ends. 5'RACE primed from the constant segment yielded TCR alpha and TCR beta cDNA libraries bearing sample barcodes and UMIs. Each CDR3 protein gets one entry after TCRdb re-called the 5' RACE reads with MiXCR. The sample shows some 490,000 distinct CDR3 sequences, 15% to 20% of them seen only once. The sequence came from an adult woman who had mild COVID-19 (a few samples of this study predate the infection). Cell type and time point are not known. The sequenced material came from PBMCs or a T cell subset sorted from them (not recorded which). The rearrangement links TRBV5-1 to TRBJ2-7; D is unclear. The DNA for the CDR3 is TGCGCCAGCAGCTTGGTTCCGGAACCCTACGAGCAGTACTTC. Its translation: CASSLVPEPYEQYF. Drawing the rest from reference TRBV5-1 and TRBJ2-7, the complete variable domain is KAGVTQTPRYLIKTRGQQVTLSCSPISGHRSVSWYQQTPGQGLQFLFEYFSETQRNKGNFPGRFSGRQFSNSRSEMNVSTLELGDSALYLCASSLVPEPYEQYFGPGTRLTVT.